These 16 T cell receptor beta chains were sequenced from one sample in a study of T-cell reconstitution after alpha-beta-depleted transplantation in children. Unique molecular identifiers featured in how the TCRbeta library was prepared. TCRdb called the PCR reads again in MiXCR, with one record for every CDR3 protein. The sample holds about 360,000 distinct CDR3 sequences, roughly 15% seen once. Sequencing was performed on PBMCs, taken from the stem cell graft. The receptors shown here come from a human donor who donated a stem cell graft to a child with Fanconi anemia.

J is TRBJ2-2 and V is TRBV11-2, with unresolved D. Between the trimmed V and J ends, which lost 5 bases and 2 bases, there was a span of 18 bases. This CDR3 region has 17 residues. Per germline, CDR1 SGHAT and CDR2 FQNNGV. CDR3 in amino acids: CASSPNEMALNTGELFF. The DNA for the CDR3 is TGTGCCAGCAGCCCAAACGAGATGGCCCTCAACACCGGGGAGCTGTTTTTT.

The chain has TRBV7-9 and TRBJ1-2, with D uncertain. V lost 3 bases, J lost 7 bases, and 15 bases lay in between. The germline V gene encodes CDR1 SEHNR and CDR2 FQNEAQ (reference sequence). CDR3 size: 14 residues. The CDR3, as DNA: TGTGCCAGCAGCTTGTTGGAGGGCTTAACTGGCTACACCTTC. Translating it yields CASSLLEGLTGYTF.

The rearrangement uses TRBV11-1 and TRBJ2-4; 13 nucleotides align to TRBD2. CDR3 length: 16 amino acids. Germline V gene data show CDR1 as SGHAT and CDR2 as FQDESV (reference sequence). The junction had 9 bases not matched to a gene; V was cut back by 8 bases and J by 5 bases. The CDR3 DNA is TGTGCCAGCGGAAAAGGACTAGCGGGGGCCGAAAACATTCAGTACTTC. Amino acids: CASGKGLAGAENIQYF.

Only a few counts were recorded for this clonotype. The chain recombines TRBV12-3 or TRBV12-4 with TRBJ2-7; either TRBD1 or TRBD2 may supply D (7 bases each). The CDR3 length is 13 residues. V was cut by 2 bases and J by 6 bases, with 11 bases left in between. DNA of the CDR3: TGTGCCAGCAGTTTATCAGGGGGGGTCGAGCAGTACTTC. It yields the protein CASSLSGGVEQYF.

The J gene is TRBJ2-7, the V gene TRBV11-2, with TRBD2 matching over 11 bases. Looked up from germline, CDR1 is SGHAT and CDR2 is FQNNGV. Trimming cost V 3 bases and J 2 bases; bases outside gene matches: 3. CDR3 length: 15 amino acids. CDR3 nucleotides: TGTGCCAGCAGCTTTGGTAGCGGGGGGGCCTACGAGCAGTACTTC. This sequence encodes CASSFGSGGAYEQYF.

This clonotype was counted many times. V and J are TRBV2 and TRBJ1-2, with D possibly TRBD1 on 5 matching bases. The CDR3 length is 14 residues. The V and J ends lost 2 bases and 4 bases respectively, with 11 bases between them. The germline V gene encodes CDR1 SNHLY and CDR2 FYNNEI. The CDR3 DNA sequence: TGTGCCAGCAGTGAAACACAGGCCGTCTATGGCTACACCTTC. Translation gives CASSETQAVYGYTF.

This clonotype was seen repeatedly, ten times or more. This chain's CDR3 is CASSPGGARVYEQYV. In DNA, the CDR3 is TGTGCCAGCAGCCCCGGGGGGGCGAGAGTCTACGAGCAGTACGTC. The chain links TRBV11-2 to TRBJ2-7, with TRBD2 matching over 8 bases. With V trimmed by 5 bases and J by 3 bases, 9 bases remained unmatched. Germline loops: CDR1 SGHAT, CDR2 FQNNGV. The CDR3 sequence is 15 residues long.

V and J are TRBV7-9 and TRBJ2-1; 8 nucleotides line up with TRBD2. The V gene's germline CDR1 is SEHNR and CDR2 FQNEAQ (reference sequence). The CDR3 runs to 16 residues. V shed 5 bases and J 4 bases; nucleotides not matched to a gene: 10. This CDR3 is CASSPALAAPYNEQFF. Written as DNA, the CDR3 is TGTGCCAGCAGCCCCGCACTAGCGGCGCCTTACAATGAGCAGTTCTTC.

The table lists this clonotype with a few counts. J is TRBJ2-7 and V is TRBV5-8; D uncertain. Germline V gene data show CDR1 as SGHTS and CDR2 as YDEGEE. The CDR3 spans 14 residues. The V end lost 4 bases, the J end lost 1 base, and 12 bases lay between the germline ends. The CDR3 DNA follows: TGTGCCAGCAGCCCTGCTGACTCGTCCTACGAGCAGTACGTC. It yields the protein CASSPADSSYEQYV.

This rearrangement joins TRBV20-1 to TRBJ2-2; 10 bases are shared with TRBD1. Germline loops: CDR1 DFQATT, CDR2 SNEGSKA (reference sequence). Trimming at V came to 5 bases and at J to 3 bases, leaving 6 bases not matched to a gene. The CDR3 has 15 amino acids. The DNA for the CDR3 is TGCAGTGCTTTAGACAGGGGGCGGGACACCGGGGAGCTGTTTTTT. As protein: CSALDRGRDTGELFF.

This sequence joins TRBV24-1 and TRBJ2-1; 11 bases agree with TRBD2. V gave up 6 bases and J gave up 6 bases; unmatched junction bases: 6. This CDR3 has 15 residues. Looked up from germline, CDR1 is KGHDR and CDR2 is SFDVKD. CDR3 sequence (DNA): TGTGCCACCAGTACAGGGACTAGCGGCCCCAATGAGCAGTTCTTC. As protein: CATSTGTSGPNEQFF.

The V call is TRBV7-9, the J call TRBJ2-1; 8 bases align to TRBD1. The CDR3 is 13 amino acids. The ends lost 3 bases at V and 9 bases at J; junction bases unmatched: 4. Germline lookup yields CDR1 SEHNR and CDR2 FQNEAQ (reference sequence). CDR3 coding DNA: TGTGCCAGCAGCTTGACAGGGGCAGGTGAGCAGTTCTTC. Its protein is CASSLTGAGEQFF.

The V call is TRBV20-1, the J call TRBJ2-3; 11 bases are a match to TRBD2. Germline V gene lookup returns CDR1 DFQATT and CDR2 SNEGSKA (reference sequence). The CDR3 extends over 18 amino acids. After removal of 3 bases from V and 0 bases from J, the junction contained 11 bases not matched to a gene. CDR3 nucleotides: TGCAGTGCTAGGCCCGGCCTAGCGGGGGGCTCTAGCACAGATACGCAGTATTTT. Protein sequence: CSARPGLAGGSSTDTQYF.

The sample holds a few counts of this clonotype. The rearrangement joins TRBV7-2 to TRBJ1-5, with unresolved D. Looked up from germline, CDR1 is SGHTA and CDR2 is FQGNSA. V was pared by 2 bases and J by 3 bases, with 8 bases between. This CDR3 is built from 14 residues. CDR3 sequence: CASSLTRYNQPQHF. Here the CDR3 DNA reads TGTGCCAGCAGCTTAACCAGATACAATCAGCCCCAGCATTTT.

The sample holds many counts of this clonotype. The chain uses TRBV12-3 or TRBV12-4 and TRBJ2-2; 7 bases match TRBD2. V was clipped by 3 bases and J by 6 bases; unmatched bases: 7. The CDR3 has 15 residues. CDR3 in amino acids: CASSFGGSRAGELFF. In DNA, the CDR3 is TGTGCCAGCAGTTTCGGGGGGTCCAGGGCCGGGGAGCTGTTTTTT.

The chain uses TRBV15 and TRBJ2-4; D remains unclear. V dropped 8 bases and J dropped 8 bases, with 7 bases sitting between them. This CDR3 has 10 residues. The germline V gene has CDR1 LNHNV and CDR2 YYDKDF (reference sequence). In nucleotides, the CDR3 is TGTGCCACCGGGGAAGACATTCAGTACTTC. Protein product: CATGEDIQYF.